Presented here are 18 T cell receptor beta chains from one specimen sequenced in a study of CD8 T cells in Susac syndrome. Random hexamers were used to reverse transcribe the RNA input (about 0.45 to 1 ug). Each CDR3 protein gets one entry after TCRdb re-called the immunoSEQ multiplex PCR reads with MiXCR. Found here are approximately 71,000 distinct CDR3 sequences, 96% of them singletons; the top ten hold 0.09% to 0.13%. Sequencing used CD4+ T cells from PBMCs. Receptor source: a human donor with multiple sclerosis.

This rearrangement joins TRBV30 to TRBJ1-6; TRBD1 matches 7 bases. Trimming cost V 3 bases and J 8 bases; bases outside gene matches: 19. The CDR3 consists of 18 residues. The germline V gene has CDR1 GTSNPN and CDR2 SVGIG (reference sequence). This CDR3 is CAWRTKGRGARGHSPLHF. CDR3 coding DNA: TGTGCCTGGAGAACTAAAGGCAGGGGGGCGCGGGGGCATTCACCCCTCCACTTT.

This chain uses TRBV6-6 with TRBJ2-1; 11 nucleotides line up with TRBD1. Trimming cost V 6 bases and J 0 bases; bases outside gene matches: 4. From germline, CDR1 is MNHNY and CDR2 SVGAGI (reference sequence). CDR3 length: 16 amino acids. The CDR3 nucleotides are TGTGCCAGCAGAGACGGGACAGGGGGCTCCTACAATGAGCAGTTCTTC. Protein sequence: CASRDGTGGSYNEQFF.

The V and J genes are TRBV5-6 and TRBJ1-5; D unresolved. The CDR3 consists of 13 residues. V was clipped by 0 bases and J by 6 bases, with 7 bases between them. CDR1 and CDR2 (germline): SGHDT, YYEEEE. CDR3 in DNA: TGTGCCAGCAGCTTGGTTAGTACTCAGCCCCAGCATTTT. This translates into CASSLVSTQPQHF.

The chain has TRBV11-2 and TRBJ2-5; TRBD1 matches 9 bases. The germline gives CDR1 SGHAT, CDR2 FQNNGV. The ends lost 4 bases at V and 6 bases at J; junction bases unmatched: 9. The CDR3 totals 15 residues. CDR3 residues: CASSSSTGGGQTQYF. For the CDR3, the DNA is TGTGCCAGCAGCTCTTCGACAGGGGGAGGACAGACCCAGTACTTC.

The chain carries TRBV3-1 and TRBJ2-7, with 8 bases fitting TRBD1. The germline V gene has CDR1 LGHDT and CDR2 YNNKEL (reference sequence). V shed 6 bases and J 2 bases; nucleotides not matched to a gene: 9. CDR3 length: 15 amino acids. CDR3 sequence: CASSQGADSTYEQYF. The CDR3 bases are TGTGCCAGCAGTCAGGGGGCGGACAGTACCTACGAGCAGTACTTC.

The chain joins TRBV27 to TRBJ2-3; a weak D match, TRBD2 (5 bases). Germline V CDR1 and CDR2: MNHEY, SMNVEV (reference sequence). V lost 5 bases, J lost 8 bases, and 20 bases lay in between. This CDR3 is built from 15 residues. CDR3: CASSGRTAAVGTQYF. The CDR3 coding sequence is TGTGCCAGCAGTGGCAGGACTGCGGCGGTTGGTACGCAGTATTTT.

The J gene is TRBJ2-5, the V gene TRBV19; D may be TRBD1 or TRBD2 (6 bases each). The germline V gene has CDR1 LNHDA and CDR2 SQIVND (reference sequence). Trimming removed 5 bases from V and 4 bases from J, with 11 bases in between. The CDR3 runs to 13 residues. The DNA of the CDR3 is TGTGCCAGTAGTGAGGGGGGACGAGAGACCCAGTACTTC. It encodes CASSEGGRETQYF.

The gene calls are TRBV7-2 and TRBJ1-5; D ambiguous. The length of the CDR3 is 15 residues. Germline CDR1 is SGHTA and CDR2 is FQGNSA. The V end lost 5 bases, the J end lost 0 bases, and 11 bases lay between the germline ends. The CDR3 coding sequence is TGTGCCAGCAGCCATGAGGGCGATAGCAATCAGCCCCAGCATTTT. The encoded protein is CASSHEGDSNQPQHF.

This clonotype was observed once. This chain links TRBV25-1 with TRBJ2-1; 7 nucleotides match TRBD1. With 2 bases clipped from V and 7 bases from J, the junction kept 8 bases outside the gene matches. The CDR3 is made up of 15 amino acids. Germline V lookup: CDR1 MGHDK, CDR2 SYGVNS. The CDR3 sequence is CASSEPGGPQNEQFF. CDR3 DNA sequence: TGTGCCAGCAGTGAACCAGGGGGTCCCCAAAATGAGCAGTTCTTC.

The CDR3 region is CASSLWTGLFSGNTIYF. The CDR3 DNA sequence: TGTGCCAGCAGCCTGTGGACAGGCCTGTTCTCTGGAAACACCATATATTTT. The J gene is TRBJ1-3, the V gene TRBV7-2; 7 bases are shared with TRBD1. V was clipped by 5 bases and J by 0 bases; unmatched bases: 10. Looked up from germline, CDR1 is SGHTA and CDR2 is FQGNSA. The CDR3 length is 17 residues.

The rearrangement links TRBV12-3 or TRBV12-4 to TRBJ1-2, with D possibly matching TRBD1 (5 bases). V was trimmed by 0 bases and J by 4 bases, leaving 9 bases between them. The CDR3 spans 14 residues. CDR3 loop: CASSLASGTYGYTF. Written as DNA, the CDR3 is TGTGCCAGCAGTTTAGCTAGCGGGACCTATGGCTACACCTTC.

V is TRBV11-2 and J is TRBJ2-1, with 8 bases fitting TRBD2. The CDR3 has 15 amino acids. Germline trimming cut 0 bases from V and 5 bases from J; bases unmatched to any gene: 3. The germline V gene encodes CDR1 SGHAT and CDR2 FQNNGV. The CDR3 loop is CASSLDRTSHNEQFF. In DNA form, the CDR3 reads TGTGCCAGCAGCTTAGATAGGACTAGCCACAATGAGCAGTTCTTC.

The rearrangement links TRBV29-1 to TRBJ2-7; 9 bases fit TRBD1. V trimming: 6 bases; J trimming: 4 bases; junction bases outside the gene matches: 4. The CDR3 contains 12 residues. Germline V lookup: CDR1 SQVTM, CDR2 ANQGSEA. CDR3 bases: TGCAGCGTCGGGACAGGGATGTACGAGCAGTACTTC. Encoded protein: CSVGTGMYEQYF.

The chain employs TRBV4-2 and TRBJ1-3; D may be TRBD1 (5 bases). CDR1 is LGHNA and CDR2 is YNFKEQ in the germline V gene. The CDR3 runs to 16 residues. Trimming shortened V by 1 base and J by 0 bases, and 10 bases separated the two germline ends. Here the CDR3 DNA reads TGTGCCAGCAGCCAAGGGGACGTATTCTCTGGAAACACCATATATTTT. Its translation: CASSQGDVFSGNTIYF.

V and J are TRBV7-2 and TRBJ2-2, with TRBD1 matching 8 bases. This CDR3 is 14 amino acids long. Germline V gene data show CDR1 as SGHTA and CDR2 as FQGNSA. The V gene end was trimmed by 5 bases and the J gene end by 4 bases; junction bases not matched to a gene: 3. The CDR3 DNA reads as TGTGCCAGCAGCCGACAGGGGAGCACCGGGGAGCTGTTTTTT. It codes for CASSRQGSTGELFF.

The V gene is TRBV10-3, the J gene TRBJ2-5; a possible D gene is TRBD1 (7 bases). This CDR3 is built from 14 residues. Trimming removed 5 bases from V and 2 bases from J, with 12 bases in between. The V gene's germline CDR1 is ENHRY and CDR2 SYGVKD. The CDR3: CAISRGTAQETQYF. The CDR3 DNA reads TGTGCCATCAGTCGCGGGACAGCACAAGAGACCCAGTACTTC.

The chain employs TRBV12-3 or TRBV12-4 and TRBJ2-3, with D unresolved. This CDR3 has 11 amino acids. With 3 bases removed from V and 6 bases from J, the gap between germline ends came to 4 bases. This chain's CDR3 is CASSFRDTQYF. CDR3 sequence (DNA): TGTGCCAGCAGTTTTCGGGATACGCAGTATTTT.

V and J are TRBV29-1 and TRBJ2-1; 8 positions agree with TRBD2. CDR1 is SQVTM and CDR2 is ANQGSEA in the germline V gene. V trimming: 6 bases; J trimming: 0 bases; junction bases outside the gene matches: 4. This CDR3 is 14 amino acids long. The CDR3 here is CSVERGSSYNEQFF. The CDR3 DNA reads as TGCAGCGTAGAGCGGGGGAGCTCCTACAATGAGCAGTTCTTC.